This TCR beta chain derives from a study of OX40 agonist ivuxolimab in advanced cancers. Note on this clone: The antigen remains undetermined.

TCRdb's table, derived via immunoSEQ multiplex PCR, lists solely in-frame clones and lacks some. The sample gives some 64,000 clones, about nine tenths of which show up once; more than 20% is in the top ten. Germline CDR1 is SGHTA and CDR2 is FQGNSA. The CDR3 totals 14 residues. V was pared by 2 bases and J by 7 bases, with 12 bases between. The study, taken as a whole, reports: The study found that CD8+ T cells averaged more expanded clones than CD4+.

This receptor was obtained from an adult with an advanced solid tumor such as melanoma, head and neck, liver or kidney cancer. Here the sequenced sample was CD4+ or CD8+ T cells sorted from blood, taken in a trial of the OX40 agonist ivuxolimab. V usage is TRBV7-2 and J usage is TRBJ2-1, with D perhaps TRBD1 or TRBD2 (5 bases each). The DNA for the CDR3 is TGTGCCAGCAGCTTACCAGGGAGAGGGAATGAGCAGTTCTTC. Residues: CASSLPGRGNEQFF.